The 11 T cell receptor beta chains presented below share a single source sample, sequenced in a study of blood T cells in healthy people across ages. Primed by a sample-barcoded 5' primer and a J-beta primer mix, a second PCR proceeded for about 6 to 11 cycles. TCRdb ran MiXCR on the 5' RACE reads and lists one entry per CDR3 protein. The table has 1 million to 1.2 million distinct CDR3 sequences, around two fifths seen once. Sequenced input: blood. Every receptor here comes from a man in his late teens or twenties in good health.

The gene calls are TRBV7-9 and TRBJ2-5, with TRBD2 matching over 10 bases. The DNA end is more similar to TRBJ2-7, so the J call may be wrong. The germline gives CDR1 SEHNR, CDR2 FQNEAQ (reference sequence). CDR3 length: 14 amino acids. CDR3 coding DNA: TGTGCCAGCAGCGCTAGCGGGAGTAATGTCGAGCAGTACTTC. This encodes CASSASGSNVEQYF.

The chain carries TRBV4-1 and TRBJ2-3; 8 nucleotides line up with TRBD2. V was pared by 6 bases and J by 3 bases, with 11 bases of the junction left unmatched. In germline, CDR1 is MGHRA, CDR2 YSYEKL. This CDR3 has 16 residues. DNA of the CDR3: TGCGCCAGCAGACGACGGGGGGGAACTAGGACAGATACGCAGTATTTT. It translates to CASRRRGGTRTDTQYF.

In this sample, this clonotype turned up a few times. The rearrangement joins TRBV9 to TRBJ2-1, with a possible D match to TRBD2 (6 bases). CDR3 length: 17 amino acids. The germline V gene has CDR1 SGDLS and CDR2 YYNGEE. V shed 3 bases and J shed 0 bases, with 16 bases lying between them. CDR3 region: CASSALAALSSYNEQFF. The CDR3 nucleotides are TGTGCCAGCAGCGCCTTAGCGGCGTTGAGCTCCTACAATGAGCAGTTCTTC.

V and J are TRBV5-4 and TRBJ2-3; D perhaps matches TRBD2 (6 bases). Germline V gene data show CDR1 as SGHNT and CDR2 as YYREEE (reference sequence). Trimming left V 0 bases short and J 5 bases short, with 13 bases between. The CDR3 contains 15 residues. The DNA for the CDR3 is TGTGCCAGCAGCTTGGCTCTGGGGCGGGGAGATACGCAGTATTTT. The encoded protein is CASSLALGRGDTQYF.

This clonotype was seen more than once but under ten times. The chain employs TRBV12-3 or TRBV12-4 and TRBJ2-2; unclear D gene. The CDR3 runs to 14 residues. The ends were cut back, 7 bases at V and 3 bases at J, with 12 bases in the middle. CDR3 bases: TGTGCCAGCACCTTGTCTGTGGACACCGGGGAGCTGTTTTTT. Its protein is CASTLSVDTGELFF.

This clonotype is a singleton in its sample. The chain combines TRBV4-1 with TRBJ1-1; D gene ambiguous. Germline CDR1 reads MGHRA; CDR2 reads YSYEKL. The CDR3 runs 15 residues. V lost 0 bases and J lost 2, with 10 bases in between. CDR3 nucleotide sequence: TGCGCCAGCAGCCAAGATCGTCAGTCTAACACTGAAGCTTTCTTT. Translation: CASSQDRQSNTEAFF.

The chain joins TRBV6-6 to TRBJ2-7, with 7 nucleotides matching TRBD1. V was clipped by 6 bases and J by 0 bases; unmatched bases: 5. Germline V gene sequence: CDR1 MNHNY, CDR2 SVGAGI (reference sequence). The CDR3 spans 14 residues. The CDR3 sequence is CASSAWDSSYEQYF. In nucleotides, the CDR3 is TGTGCCAGCAGCGCCTGGGACAGCTCCTACGAGCAGTACTTC.

The chain recombines TRBV30 with TRBJ1-2; possible D gene TRBD1, 5 bases. CDR1 is GTSNPN, CDR2 SVGIG, per germline (reference sequence). The length of the CDR3 is 13 residues. Trimming shortened V by 1 base and J by 2 bases, and 8 bases separated the two germline ends. In nucleotides, the CDR3 is TGTGCCTGGAGTGGCAAGGGGAACTATGGCTACACCTTC. This sequence encodes CAWSGKGNYGYTF.

The rearrangement links TRBV6-2 or TRBV6-3 to TRBJ1-5; D is uncertain. CDR3 length: 16 amino acids. The ends were cut back, 5 bases at V and 3 bases at J, with 17 bases in the middle. Germline loops: CDR1 MNHEY, CDR2 SVGEGT. CDR3 sequence (DNA): TGTGCCAGCAGTCCTATAGCGGGAAGAAACAATCAGCCCCAGCATTTT. Translation: CASSPIAGRNNQPQHF.

The chain joins TRBV6-6 to TRBJ2-7; 9 bases are a match to TRBD1. V lost 6 bases and J lost 7; bases outside the gene matches: 16. Germline assignment: CDR1 MNHNY and CDR2 SVGAGI (reference sequence). This CDR3 has 16 residues. The CDR3, as DNA: TGTGCCAGCAGCCAAACAGGGGGCGACACCTACAATGAGCAGTACTTC. It translates to CASSQTGGDTYNEQYF.

J is TRBJ1-2 and V is TRBV20-1; 7 positions match TRBD1. The V gene end was trimmed by 6 bases and the J gene end by 6 bases; junction bases not matched to a gene: 13. The CDR3 spans 14 residues. The V gene's germline CDR1 is DFQATT and CDR2 SNEGSKA (reference sequence). The CDR3 sequence: CSALLRDSGDGYTF. The CDR3, as DNA: TGCAGTGCCCTCCTTCGGGACAGTGGAGATGGCTACACCTTC.